This TCR beta chain was identified in a study of blood T cell repertoires in COVID-19 (TCRdb year 2020). For context, the study as a whole: Samples covering the acute and convalescent phases of COVID-19 were provided by collaborators in the United States, Italy and Spain. The material from the prospective study consisted of cDNA or gDNA derived from T cells, B-cell-depleted T cells, or PBMCs. Deeply sampled blood TCRbeta repertoires from subjects exposed to, actively infected with, or recovered from COVID-19 were included in the dataset. A freely available public database, intended as a resource for researchers studying the immune response to SARS-CoV-2, is where the repertoires were released. Samples came from the ongoing ImmuneRACE study (first 160 participants) plus 1,254 subjects from 6 global collaborators. Nearly every sample came with metadata listing a de-identified subject ID, COVID-19 status, age in years and sex. Where HLA class I and class II types were available, the types were taken from metadata supplied by the sample provider, not from assay-based typing. Beyond this particular receptor, the publication reports: Clinical and demographic metadata were provided uncurated, with the amount varying by source and participant.

One collaborating source in Seattle enrolled patients while the patients were actively infected and followed the patients over time throughout the course of disease. Collaborating institutions collected whole blood in K2EDTA tubes following their own protocols. For TCRbeta analysis, collaborator samples were shipped as frozen whole blood, as isolated PBMCs, or as DNA extracted from either sample type. TCRbeta CDR3 regions were amplified from genomic DNA by means of the immunoSEQ Assay, a bias-controlled multiplex PCR. Concerning the study's data processing: Within the assay, amplification of reference gene primers was used to estimate how many nucleated cells each sample contained. To quantify the absolute abundance of each unique TCRbeta CDR3 rearrangement, sequence reads were collapsed and filtered. For each sample, productive Simpson clonality was calculated as the square root of Simpson's diversity index over productive rearrangements. Drawn from immuneACCESS, this table holds only the in-frame rearrangements with V and J called that TCRdb kept. Clones are partly lost; checked studies trace under half to an unresolved V gene and leave the rest unexplained. D and trimming were read from the DNA, whereas the V and J calls and clone size are those reported in that table. The sample table shows about 180,000 clones, and around 85% are seen once. 18% of the sample belongs to the ten largest clones.

A note on this clone: No cognate antigen has been identified for it. Per-base qualities were not stored, and no clone one base away is much larger.

From the cysteine up to the phenylalanine, the CDR3 has a length of 13 residues. The DNA shown is the 39-base CDR3, in frame from base 1. CDR1 and CDR2, looked up from the germline V gene (reference sequence), are LNHDA and SQIVND. Trimming costs V 6 bases and J 4 bases, and their ends lie 12 bases apart. Recombination connected TRBV19 to TRBJ1-1, with TRBD1 as a weak D call on 5 bases. The material sequenced was peripheral blood. This TCR was sampled from a person aged 70 to 85 with COVID-19, enrolled during active disease. The bases are TGTGCCAGTAGGCGGATCGGGGGCACTGAAGCTTTCTTT. The translation is CASRRIGGTEAFF.